Below, 5 T cell receptor beta chains from the same sample are listed, as sequenced in a study of cytomegalovirus exposure and HLA in healthy donors. PCR primers comprised 60 Vbeta and 13 Jbeta primers. This table comes from immunoSEQ multiplex PCR, and its TCRdb copy is limited to in-frame clones, with some not included. The data hold over 150,000 clones, with roughly four fifths observed a single time. The sequenced material came from PBMCs. These TCRs come from a man over 45 in good health and CMV-seronegative.

The rearrangement links TRBV7-2 to TRBJ2-2, with a weak D call TRBD1 (5 bases). The ends were cut back, 5 bases at V and 1 base at J, with 8 bases in the middle. Per the germline V gene, CDR1 is SGHTA and CDR2 is FQGNSA. The CDR3 is made up of 14 amino acids. The CDR3 is CASSRGQNTGELFF. Here the CDR3 DNA reads TGTGCCAGCAGCCGCGGACAGAACACCGGGGAGCTGTTTTTT.

The V call is TRBV18, the J call TRBJ2-1, with TRBD1 identical over 9 bases. The CDR3 has 16 residues. V lost 5 bases to trimming and J lost 9 bases; unmatched junction nucleotides: 14. Per the germline V gene, CDR1 is KGHSH and CDR2 is LQKENI. This CDR3 is CASSRVTGGAGSEQFF. As DNA, the CDR3 is TGTGCCAGCTCAAGGGTGACAGGGGGAGCGGGTAGTGAGCAGTTCTTC.

This rearrangement joins TRBV10-3 to TRBJ2-7, with 14 bases lining up with TRBD2. Unmatched junction bases numbered 17, after V lost 8 bases and J lost 5 bases. This CDR3 comprises 18 residues. Germline-derived CDR1 and CDR2 are ENHRY and SYGVKD. This chain's CDR3 is CAISPSPGLAGGVNEQYF. As DNA, the CDR3 is TGTGCCATCTCCCCTTCCCCAGGACTAGCGGGAGGAGTGAACGAGCAGTACTTC.

This clone appeared once. The chain couples TRBV2 to TRBJ2-1; 7 positions agree with TRBD2. V lost 4 bases and J lost 0; bases outside the gene matches: 3. The CDR3 has 15 amino acids. CDR1 is SNHLY and CDR2 is FYNNEI in the germline V gene. The CDR3 region is CASSGAGSSYNEQFF. DNA for the CDR3: TGTGCCAGCAGTGGAGCGGGGAGCTCCTACAATGAGCAGTTCTTC. Full variable domain (outside the CDR3, taken from reference TRBV2 and TRBJ2-1): EPEVTQTPSHQVTQMGQEVILRCVPISNHLYFYWYRQILGQKVEFLVSFYNNEISEKSEIFDDQFSVERPDGSNFTLKIRSTKLEDSAMYFCASSGAGSSYNEQFFGPGTRLTVL.

CDR3 coding DNA: TGTGCCAGCAGCTTAGGGTTAGGCACAGATACGCAGTATTTT. It translates to CASSLGLGTDTQYF. V is TRBV7-2 and J is TRBJ2-3; D is unresolved. Germline V gene lookup returns CDR1 SGHTA and CDR2 FQGNSA. With 1 base removed from V and 1 base from J, the gap between germline ends came to 6 bases. The CDR3 loop spans 14 amino acids.